The 26 T cell receptor beta chains listed next were all sequenced from one sample in a study of blood T cell repertoires in COVID-19. Only in-frame clones appear in the TCRdb table, and some are missing; sequencing was by immunoSEQ multiplex PCR. The sample has 150,000 to 200,000 clones; roughly 80% are singletons. Sequenced material: PBMCs or T cells enriched from blood (not recorded which). Receptor source: a man between 60 and 70 years old who had been exposed to COVID-19.

V usage is TRBV27 and J usage is TRBJ2-6; 8 nucleotides agree with TRBD1. Per the germline V gene, CDR1 is MNHEY and CDR2 is SMNVEV (reference sequence). The CDR3 has 16 residues. V gave up 8 bases and J gave up 1 base; unmatched junction bases: 7. The CDR3 region is CASGRDRPSGANVLTF. For the CDR3, the DNA is TGTGCCAGCGGAAGGGACAGGCCTTCTGGGGCCAACGTCCTGACTTTC.

This chain joins TRBV4-2 and TRBJ1-6; D is undetermined. Germline assignment: CDR1 LGHNA and CDR2 YNFKEQ. This CDR3 is 15 amino acids long. V gave up 0 bases and J gave up 6 bases, with 9 bases separating them. The CDR3 nucleotides read TGTGCCAGCAGCCAAGATCTTCTCCGTAATTCACCCCTCCACTTT. Residues: CASSQDLLRNSPLHF.

V is TRBV3-1 (or the pseudogene TRBV3-2) and J is TRBJ2-1; perhaps TRBD1 as D (5 bases). The CDR3 has 16 amino acids. V was pared by 1 base and J by 2 bases, with 12 bases between. Per the germline V gene, CDR1 is LGHDT and CDR2 is YNNKEL (reference sequence). CDR3 loop: CASSQAGTGAYNEQFF. Here the CDR3 DNA reads TGTGCCAGCAGCCAAGCAGGAACAGGCGCCTACAATGAGCAGTTCTTC.

The chain is built from TRBV15 and TRBJ2-1; TRBD2 agrees at 13 bases. The germline CDR1 and CDR2 sequences are LNHNV and YYDKDF (reference sequence). J gave up 2 bases and V 3 bases, and 4 bases lay outside the gene matches. CDR3 length: 17 residues. The CDR3 loop is CATSRTSGRFTYNEQFF. CDR3 coding DNA: TGTGCCACCAGCAGGACTAGCGGGAGGTTTACCTACAATGAGCAGTTCTTC.

V gene TRBV3-1 (or the pseudogene TRBV3-2) combines with J gene TRBJ2-1; 7 nucleotides match TRBD2. The CDR3 contains 19 residues. V lost 0 bases and J lost 0; bases outside the gene matches: 11. Germline CDR1 is LGHDT and CDR2 is YNNKEL (reference sequence). The CDR3 loop is CASSQEGGSGFSSYNEQFF. DNA of the CDR3: TGTGCCAGCAGCCAAGAGGGGGGTAGCGGGTTTAGCTCCTACAATGAGCAGTTCTTC.

CDR3 region: CASTTSLAGSYEQYF. The CDR3 coding sequence is TGTGCCAGCACCACTTCACTAGCGGGCTCCTACGAGCAGTACTTC. The rearrangement links TRBV11-2 to TRBJ2-7; 9 bases line up with TRBD2. V lost 7 bases, J lost 0 bases, and 7 bases stayed unmatched. The CDR3 is made up of 15 amino acids. Germline CDR1 is SGHAT and CDR2 is FQNNGV.

This clone was observed a handful of times. V and J are TRBV7-2 and TRBJ2-7; 8 bases are a match to TRBD2. J gave up 5 bases and V 1 base, and 4 bases lay outside the gene matches. This CDR3 is 14 amino acids long. The germline gives CDR1 SGHTA, CDR2 FQGNSA. CDR3 loop: CASSLEAGAHEQYF. CDR3 DNA: TGTGCCAGCAGCTTAGAAGCGGGAGCCCACGAGCAGTACTTC.

This clone has just one count. The chain has TRBV7-9 and TRBJ2-7, with TRBD2 as a possible D gene (6 bases). CDR1 is SEHNR and CDR2 is FQNEAQ in the germline V gene (reference sequence). The CDR3 has 15 residues. V was pared by 5 bases and J by 1 base, with 15 bases between. CDR3 loop: CASSQGLTSSYEQYF. CDR3 nucleotides: TGTGCCAGCAGCCAGGGACTTACCAGTTCCTACGAGCAGTACTTC.

The chain carries TRBV6-5 and TRBJ2-7, with TRBD1 matching 11 bases. CDR3 length: 16 amino acids. The V gene's germline CDR1 is MNHEY and CDR2 SVGAGI. J lost 3 bases, V lost 4 bases, and 8 bases had no gene match. CDR3 nucleotide sequence: TGTGCCAGCAGTTCCCAAACCGGGACAGGGGGCTACGAGCAGTACTTC. Protein: CASSSQTGTGGYEQYF.

The genes are TRBV19 and TRBJ1-4, with TRBD1 matching over 10 bases. With 9 bases clipped from V and 5 bases from J, the junction kept 9 bases outside the gene matches. This CDR3 has 15 amino acids. CDR1 LNHDA and CDR2 SQIVND come from the germline V gene (reference sequence). In DNA form, the CDR3 reads TGTGCCAGCCACCGGAGGGGACAGGGGAATGAAAAACTGTTTTTT. This translates into CASHRRGQGNEKLFF. Filled out from reference TRBV19 and TRBJ1-4, the complete variable domain reads DGGITQSPKYLFRKEGQNVTLSCEQNLNHDAMYWYRQDPGQGLRLIYYSQIVNDFQKGDIAEGYSVSREKKESFPLTVTSAQKNPTAFYLCASHRRGQGNEKLFFGSGTQLSVL.

The CDR3 here is CSVERDRGGQGYYNEQFF. DNA of the CDR3: TGCAGCGTGGAGCGGGACAGGGGAGGTCAGGGATACTACAATGAGCAGTTCTTC. The chain joins TRBV29-1 to TRBJ2-1; 10 positions agree with TRBD1. The germline CDR1 and CDR2 sequences are SQVTM and ANQGSEA. V shed 6 bases, J shed 3 bases, and the junction held 17 bases outside the gene matches. The CDR3 has 18 amino acids.

The rearrangement joins TRBV2 to TRBJ1-5, with D perhaps matching TRBD1 (5 bases). The CDR3 has 15 residues. CDR1 and CDR2 from the germline V gene are SNHLY and FYNNEI. V lost 3 bases, J lost 3 bases, and 12 bases lay in between. The CDR3 DNA reads TGTGCCAGCAGTGAGACAGTCGTACTCAATCAGCCCCAGCATTTT. This translates into CASSETVVLNQPQHF.

This clone occurred once. The chain combines TRBV7-9 with TRBJ2-2, with D maybe TRBD2 (6 bases). The CDR3 totals 16 residues. V lost 3 bases, J lost 2 bases, and 13 bases lay in between. The V gene's germline CDR1 is SEHNR and CDR2 FQNEAQ (reference sequence). The CDR3 spells CASSFLTGVNTGELFF. CDR3 sequence (DNA): TGTGCCAGCAGCTTCCTTACGGGAGTTAACACCGGGGAGCTGTTTTTT. The full variable domain, in which reference TRBV7-9 and TRBJ2-2 provide the parts outside the CDR3, is DTGVSQNPRHKITKRGQNVTFRCDPISEHNRLYWYRQTLGQGPEFLTYFQNEAQLEKSRLLSDRFSAERPKGSFSTLEIQRTEQGDSAMYLCASSFLTGVNTGELFFGEGSRLTVL.

This chain links TRBV27 with TRBJ2-3; D perhaps matches TRBD1 (5 bases). This CDR3 region has 16 residues. Looked up from germline, CDR1 is MNHEY and CDR2 is SMNVEV (reference sequence). V was clipped by 1 base and J by 0 bases, with 11 bases between them. DNA of the CDR3: TGTGCCAGCAGTTTATGGGGCCTCGCAAGCACAGATACGCAGTATTTT. Translation: CASSLWGLASTDTQYF.

The chain uses TRBV27 and TRBJ1-2, with no clear D. Trimming left V 8 bases short and J 1 base short, with 11 bases between. CDR1 MNHEY and CDR2 SMNVEV come from the germline V gene (reference sequence). This CDR3 spans 13 amino acids. This chain's CDR3 is CASATDFNYGYTF. CDR3 nucleotide sequence: TGTGCCAGCGCAACGGACTTTAACTATGGCTACACCTTC.

The chain employs TRBV7-9 and TRBJ2-1; the match to TRBD2 covers 8 bases. The length of the CDR3 is 14 residues. The junction had 7 bases not matched to a gene; V was cut back by 6 bases and J by 6 bases. CDR1 is SEHNR, CDR2 FQNEAQ, per germline (reference sequence). CDR3 in DNA: TGTGCCAGCAGTGGACTAGCCCTAGTCAATGAGCAGTTCTTC. Amino acid sequence: CASSGLALVNEQFF.

The chain's CDR3 is CASSPSAPGGSSYEQYF. CDR3 bases: TGTGCCAGCAGCCCCTCTGCCCCGGGGGGGAGCTCCTACGAGCAGTACTTC. The chain links TRBV6-2 or TRBV6-3 to TRBJ2-7; 8 bases fit TRBD2. Trimming at V came to 6 bases and at J to 0 bases, leaving 13 bases not matched to a gene. Looked up from germline, CDR1 is MNHEY and CDR2 is SVGEGT. The CDR3 extends over 17 amino acids.

There are a few counts of this clone. A read error may produce the germline difference seen at one junction end. The chain joins TRBV6-1 to TRBJ2-1, with D perhaps TRBD1 (6 bases). CDR3 length: 14 amino acids. The V gene's germline CDR1 is MNHNS and CDR2 SASEGT. The CDR3 DNA is TGTGCCAGCAGCGAAGACAGGAACATCAATGAGCAGTTCTTC. As protein: CASSEDRNINEQFF.

V gene TRBV7-2 combines with J gene TRBJ2-5; 13 nucleotides agree with TRBD2. V was pared by 3 bases and J by 5 bases, with 6 bases of the junction left unmatched. CDR1 and CDR2 (germline): SGHTA, FQGNSA. This CDR3 is 16 amino acids long. The CDR3 nucleotides are TGTGCCAGCAGCTTCCGACTAGCGGGAGGCGGGGAGACCCAGTACTTC. Translated, it gives CASSFRLAGGGETQYF.

The CDR3 protein is CASSKGGVGTEAFF. DNA for the CDR3: TGCGCCAGCAGCAAGGGAGGGGTCGGGACTGAAGCTTTCTTT. This chain connects TRBV5-1 to TRBJ1-1; tentative D call: TRBD1 (5 bases). Germline loops: CDR1 SGHRS, CDR2 YFSETQ. The ends were cut back, 4 bases at V and 5 bases at J, with 15 bases in the middle. The CDR3 has 14 residues.

In its sample, this clone was seen a few times. This chain connects TRBV6-2 or TRBV6-3 to TRBJ2-3; the match to TRBD1 covers 7 bases. CDR3 length: 15 residues. Germline CDR1 is MNHEY and CDR2 is SVGEGT. J was trimmed by 3 bases and V by 2 bases; bases with no gene match: 5. The CDR3 sequence is CASSYLRGTTDTQYF. The CDR3 DNA reads TGTGCCAGCAGTTACCTCAGGGGGACAACAGATACGCAGTATTTT.

J is TRBJ2-2 and V is TRBV30; 7 positions agree with TRBD2. The V and J ends lost 0 bases and 3 bases, in that order; junction bases with no gene match: 16. CDR3 length equals 19 residues. Germline values: CDR1 GTSNPN, CDR2 SVGIG (reference sequence). The CDR3 reads CAWSVPWDYQSHDTGELFF. DNA for the CDR3: TGTGCCTGGAGTGTACCGTGGGACTACCAATCTCATGACACCGGGGAGCTGTTTTTT.

V usage is TRBV4-1 and J usage is TRBJ2-5; the D is unclear. The CDR3 contains 13 residues. V was trimmed by 4 bases and J by 5 bases, leaving 11 bases between them. The V gene's germline CDR1 is MGHRA and CDR2 YSYEKL. The CDR3 region has the DNA TGCGCCAGCAGCCTCTCCTCAGCGGAGACCCAGTACTTC. This gives the protein CASSLSSAETQYF.

V gene TRBV9 combines with J gene TRBJ2-3; TRBD2 aligns across 10 bases. Germline CDR1 is SGDLS and CDR2 is YYNGEE. This CDR3 comprises 18 residues. Trimming removed 4 bases from V and 3 bases from J; junction bases left unmatched: 14. The CDR3 DNA is TGTGCCAGCAGCAAAGGGTTAGTAGCGGGAGGTAGGACAGATACGCAGTATTTT. It translates to CASSKGLVAGGRTDTQYF.

V is TRBV7-2 and J is TRBJ1-5; a weak D match, TRBD1 (5 bases). The germline V and J ends were trimmed by 4 bases and 0 bases, with 10 bases remaining between them. CDR1 SGHTA and CDR2 FQGNSA come from the germline V gene. The CDR3 consists of 15 residues. CDR3: CASSSGGYSNQPQHF. The CDR3 DNA is TGTGCCAGCAGCTCCGGGGGTTATAGCAATCAGCCCCAGCATTTT.

This chain joins TRBV7-8 and TRBJ2-5; 13 bases are a match to TRBD2. The junction had 14 bases not matched to a gene; V was cut back by 5 bases and J by 8 bases. The CDR3 consists of 17 residues. Germline V lookup: CDR1 SGHVS, CDR2 FQNEAQ. CDR3 in amino acids: CASSHRTSGSTVVTQYF. DNA of the CDR3: TGTGCCAGCAGCCACCGGACTAGCGGGAGTACCGTGGTAACCCAGTACTTC.